Shown below are 32 T cell receptor beta chains from a single sample sequenced in a study of shared clonotypes between healthy human individuals. The repertoire was sequenced with immunoSEQ multiplex PCR; TCRdb's copy has only in-frame clones and lacks some. The data hold roughly 640,000 clones, with 74% observed a single time. Specimen: memory CD4+ T cells sorted from blood. Subset noted: CD45RA-negative fraction. The receptor source for this set is a woman in her twenties or thirties in good health.

Regarding this clone: One base away lies a much larger clone, so this may be a sequencing read error. The chain employs TRBV2 and TRBJ1-5; D gene uncertain. The CDR3 has 12 residues. V was shortened by 6 bases and J by 3 bases, with 6 bases between the two germline ends. Per germline, CDR1 SNHLY and CDR2 FYNNEI. CDR3 nucleotide sequence: TGTGCCAGCAGGGGTAACAATCAGCCCCAGCATTTT. Its protein is CASRGNNQPQHF.

This clone was counted between two and nine times. Here the CDR3 reads CASSPSSGRASKGFF. As DNA, the CDR3 is TGTGCCAGCAGTCCTTCTAGCGGGAGGGCCAGTAAGGGGTTCTTC. This rearrangement joins TRBV27 to TRBJ2-1; 12 bases map to TRBD2. The CDR3 extends over 15 amino acids. The germline V gene encodes CDR1 MNHEY and CDR2 SMNVEV (reference sequence). V shed 5 bases and J 15 bases; nucleotides not matched to a gene: 14.

This sequence joins TRBV6-1 and TRBJ1-5; a weak D match, TRBD1 (5 bases). Per the germline V gene, CDR1 is MNHNS and CDR2 is SASEGT. The V end lost 3 bases, the J end lost 7 bases, and 13 bases lay between the germline ends. The CDR3 consists of 14 residues. The DNA for the CDR3 is TGTGCCAGCAGTGACAAGAGGGGCCGACAGCCCCAGCATTTT. Translation gives CASSDKRGRQPQHF.

This clone came up many times. In DNA, the CDR3 is TGTGCCAGCGGGGTAACAGGGGTAAGCAATCAGCCCCAGCATTTT. Its translation is CASGVTGVSNQPQHF. The genes are TRBV2 and TRBJ1-5; 7 bases align to TRBD1. With V trimmed by 8 bases and J by 1 base, 8 bases remained unmatched. Germline CDR1 SNHLY, CDR2 FYNNEI. The CDR3 spans 15 residues.

The chain combines TRBV6-1 with TRBJ2-3, with D possibly TRBD2 on 6 matching bases. CDR1 and CDR2 from the germline V gene are MNHNS and SASEGT. This CDR3 region has 16 residues. V lost 3 bases to trimming and J lost 0 bases, with 13 bases between them. CDR3 DNA: TGTGCCAGCAGTGAGGGACTCGTATCTAGCACAGATACGCAGTATTTT. Protein product: CASSEGLVSSTDTQYF.

The CDR3 protein is CASSHPTDEQFF. The CDR3 DNA reads as TGCGCCAGCAGCCATCCTACCGATGAGCAGTTCTTC. The chain uses TRBV5-1 and TRBJ2-1; D is undetermined. Trimming cost V 4 bases and J 8 bases, with 10 bases left between them. From germline, CDR1 is SGHRS and CDR2 YFSETQ. The CDR3 runs to 12 residues.

This chain uses TRBV6-5 with TRBJ1-1; D gene ambiguous. Looked up from germline, CDR1 is MNHEY and CDR2 is SVGAGI. The V and J ends lost 2 bases and 4 bases respectively, with 11 bases between them. CDR3 length equals 14 residues. CDR3 sequence (DNA): TGTGCCAGCAGTTACAAATCCATGAGCACTGAAGCTTTCTTT. Translating gives CASSYKSMSTEAFF.

The J gene is TRBJ2-7, the V gene TRBV5-4, with a weak D call TRBD2 (7 bases). Germline V gene data show CDR1 as SGHNT and CDR2 as YYREEE (reference sequence). This CDR3 has 15 residues. V lost 4 bases, J lost 0 bases, and 14 bases lay in between. The CDR3 reads CASSPGGFSSYEQYF. The CDR3 nucleotides are TGTGCCAGCAGCCCGGGGGGCTTCAGCTCCTACGAGCAGTACTTC.

The chain is built from TRBV9 and TRBJ2-1, with 13 bases fitting TRBD2. From germline, CDR1 is SGDLS and CDR2 YYNGEE. J was trimmed by 7 bases and V by 3 bases; bases with no gene match: 7. The CDR3 is made up of 16 amino acids. The CDR3 DNA sequence: TGTGCCAGCAGCGACCGACTAGCGGGAGGCTATAATGAGCAGTTCTTC. Protein sequence: CASSDRLAGGYNEQFF.

V usage is TRBV5-1 and J usage is TRBJ1-2; 12 bases match TRBD1. The length of the CDR3 is 17 residues. In germline, CDR1 is SGHRS, CDR2 YFSETQ. The trim removed 4 bases at V and 4 bases at J, leaving 11 bases unmatched. CDR3 in amino acids: CASSLAGTGGASYGYTF. CDR3 nucleotide sequence: TGCGCCAGCAGCCTTGCCGGGACAGGGGGCGCGTCCTATGGCTACACCTTC. Variable domain in full (rest from reference TRBV5-1 and TRBJ1-2): KAGVTQTPRYLIKTRGQQVTLSCSPISGHRSVSWYQQTPGQGLQFLFEYFSETQRNKGNFPGRFSGRQFSNSRSEMNVSTLELGDSALYLCASSLAGTGGASYGYTFGSGTRLTVV.

This chain uses TRBV28 with TRBJ1-5; maybe TRBD1 (5 bases). Per germline, CDR1 MDHEN and CDR2 SYDVKM. V was clipped by 2 bases and J by 4 bases, with 12 bases between them. The CDR3 has 15 amino acids. CDR3 sequence (DNA): TGTGCCAGCAGTTTAGGTGTGGGGGGAAATCAGCCCCAGCATTTT. Translation gives CASSLGVGGNQPQHF.

The rearrangement uses TRBV7-9 and TRBJ1-1; D ambiguous. The CDR3 runs to 12 residues. V shed 2 bases and J shed 4 bases, with 5 bases lying between them. CDR1 is SEHNR, CDR2 FQNEAQ, per germline (reference sequence). The DNA for the CDR3 is TGTGCCAGCAGCTTACTAGGCACTGAAGCTTTCTTT. Translation gives CASSLLGTEAFF.

The chain carries TRBV5-1 and TRBJ2-5, with 11 bases fitting TRBD2. Germline assignment: CDR1 SGHRS and CDR2 YFSETQ. The ends lost 4 bases at V and 2 bases at J; junction bases unmatched: 4. CDR3 length equals 15 residues. The DNA for the CDR3 is TGCGCCAGCAGCCTAGCGGGAGGAGGGCAAGAGACCCAGTACTTC. It encodes CASSLAGGGQETQYF.

The chain carries TRBV7-2 and TRBJ2-7, with no clear D. CDR3 length: 13 amino acids. V was cut by 5 bases and J by 3 bases, with 11 bases left in between. The V gene's germline CDR1 is SGHTA and CDR2 FQGNSA. CDR3 loop: CASSPNSRYEQYF. CDR3 nucleotides: TGTGCCAGCAGCCCGAACAGCCGCTACGAGCAGTACTTC.

The chain uses TRBV2 and TRBJ1-1, with TRBD1 matching 7 bases. The CDR3 is 14 amino acids. Germline-derived CDR1 and CDR2 are SNHLY and FYNNEI. V shed 8 bases, J shed 8 bases, and the junction held 14 bases outside the gene matches. The CDR3 coding sequence is TGTGCCAGCGCCAAGAACAGGGGTCAATCCGAAGCTTTCTTT. Encoded protein: CASAKNRGQSEAFF.

V usage is TRBV13 and J usage is TRBJ2-1, with 10 bases lining up with TRBD2. The CDR3 runs 17 residues. The germline V gene has CDR1 PRHDT and CDR2 FYEKMQ (reference sequence). With V trimmed by 5 bases and J by 2 bases, 9 bases remained unmatched. In DNA form, the CDR3 reads TGTGCCAGCAGCAGGCGGCTAGCGGGAGAAACCTACAATGAGCAGTTCTTC. It translates to CASSRRLAGETYNEQFF.

The gene calls are TRBV4-2 and TRBJ2-2; no clear D gene. Germline V gene lookup returns CDR1 LGHNA and CDR2 YNFKEQ. The CDR3 is made up of 15 amino acids. Trimming left V 0 bases short and J 4 bases short, with 9 bases between. The CDR3, as DNA: TGTGCCAGCAGCCAAGATCGCGCCGGCACCGGGGAGCTGTTTTTT. Translated, it gives CASSQDRAGTGELFF.

The chain joins TRBV9 to TRBJ2-3, with TRBD2 matching over 9 bases. The trim removed 3 bases at V and 0 bases at J, leaving 20 bases unmatched. Germline CDR1 is SGDLS and CDR2 is YYNGEE. There are 21 residues in the CDR3. The CDR3 DNA reads TGTGCCAGCAGCGCCTTTCCGGGACTAGCAAGGGACTTTTCTAGCACAGATACGCAGTATTTT. It specifies CASSAFPGLARDFSSTDTQYF.

This chain links TRBV28 with TRBJ1-2, with a tentative D call TRBD1 (5 bases). The V and J ends lost 5 bases and 2 bases respectively, with 21 bases between them. Germline CDR1 and CDR2: MDHEN and SYDVKM. This CDR3 region has 17 residues. CDR3 in amino acids: CASSLWRDSHTNYGYTF. As DNA, the CDR3 is TGTGCCAGCAGTCTCTGGAGGGACTCCCATACCAACTATGGCTACACCTTC.

The chain combines TRBV5-1 with TRBJ2-2; TRBD1 aligns across 10 bases. This CDR3 has 17 amino acids. V was pared by 2 bases and J by 4 bases, with 8 bases of the junction left unmatched. The germline gives CDR1 SGHRS, CDR2 YFSETQ. The CDR3 DNA reads TGCGCCAGCAGCTTAACGTTAGGGACAGGGGCCACCGGGGAGCTGTTTTTT. It encodes CASSLTLGTGATGELFF.

The chain couples TRBV28 to TRBJ2-1; 8 bases line up with TRBD2. V lost 3 bases, J lost 6 bases, and 7 bases stayed unmatched. Germline values: CDR1 MDHEN, CDR2 SYDVKM. The CDR3 sequence is 15 residues long. This CDR3 is CASSLGGTRVNEQFF. The CDR3 DNA reads as TGTGCCAGCAGTTTGGGTGGGACTAGGGTCAATGAGCAGTTCTTC.

The chain joins TRBV2 to TRBJ1-2; 7 nucleotides agree with TRBD1. Germline trimming cut 9 bases from V and 6 bases from J; bases unmatched to any gene: 7. The germline gives CDR1 SNHLY, CDR2 FYNNEI. The CDR3 runs 12 residues. DNA for the CDR3: TGTGCCAGAGGGGGGACAGCGGATGGCTACACCTTC. Translated, it gives CARGGTADGYTF.

Details on this clone: This likely came from a read error, as a far larger clone is one base away. For the CDR3, the DNA is TGTGCCTGGTCAACCGGGGCGGCGGGGGGCTACACCTTC. Protein sequence: CAWSTGAAGGYTF. The chain employs TRBV30 and TRBJ1-2; a weak D match, TRBD1 (5 bases). The ends were cut back, 5 bases at V and 8 bases at J, with 18 bases in the middle. Germline CDR1 and CDR2: GTSNPN and SVGIG (reference sequence). The CDR3 has 13 residues.

This clone has a handful of counts. The V gene is TRBV10-1, the J gene TRBJ2-2, with TRBD1 as a possible D gene (6 bases). The V gene lost 2 bases and the J gene lost 5 bases, with 12 bases spanning the gap. This CDR3 contains 15 residues. The germline V gene has CDR1 WNHNN and CDR2 SYGVQD (reference sequence). This CDR3 reads CASSEGQGWTGELFF. CDR3 in DNA: TGCGCCAGCAGTGAGGGCCAGGGGTGGACCGGGGAGCTGTTTTTT.

The J gene is TRBJ2-5, the V gene TRBV11-2; 14 bases are shared with TRBD2. Germline CDR1 and CDR2: SGHAT and FQNNGV. J lost 4 bases, V lost 7 bases, and 8 bases had no gene match. The CDR3 runs 16 residues. The CDR3 coding sequence is TGTGCCAGCACCACCGCCGGGACTAGCGGGAGAGAGACCCAGTACTTC. Protein: CASTTAGTSGRETQYF.

The chain employs TRBV18 and TRBJ1-2, with TRBD1 matching over 7 bases. The J segment lost 2 bases and the V segment lost 5 bases, leaving 8 bases of the junction unmatched. There are 15 residues in the CDR3. Looked up from germline, CDR1 is KGHSH and CDR2 is LQKENI. This chain's CDR3 is CASSRTGTENYGYTF. Written as DNA, the CDR3 is TGTGCCAGCTCAAGGACCGGGACAGAAAACTATGGCTACACCTTC.

This rearrangement joins TRBV6-5 to TRBJ2-3; TRBD1 matches 7 bases. This CDR3 is built from 15 residues. V trimming: 5 bases; J trimming: 2 bases; junction bases outside the gene matches: 7. The germline V gene has CDR1 MNHEY and CDR2 SVGAGI. CDR3 coding DNA: TGTGCCAGCAGTCGCCGGGACAGCATCACAGATACGCAGTATTTT. Translated, it gives CASSRRDSITDTQYF.

The V call is TRBV11-2, the J call TRBJ2-3, with 10 positions matching TRBD2. The CDR3 loop spans 18 amino acids. Trimming removed 0 bases from V and 8 bases from J; junction bases left unmatched: 14. Germline-derived CDR1 and CDR2 are SGHAT and FQNNGV. CDR3 coding DNA: TGTGCCAGCAGCTTAGAAAGGATAGCGGGAGGTTCGGTGCGTACGCAGTATTTT. It specifies CASSLERIAGGSVRTQYF.

Here the CDR3 reads CASSLRGPFSYEQYF. CDR3 nucleotides: TGTGCCAGCAGTTTGCGAGGGCCATTTTCCTACGAGCAGTACTTC. The V call is TRBV27, the J call TRBJ2-7, with a possible D match to TRBD2 (5 bases). The germline V gene encodes CDR1 MNHEY and CDR2 SMNVEV (reference sequence). This CDR3 is built from 15 residues. Trimming took 3 bases from V and 1 from J, leaving 13 bases between them.

The CDR3 protein is CASSMMEVSDTQYF. CDR3 bases: TGTGCCAGTAGTATGATGGAGGTTTCAGATACGCAGTATTTT. This rearrangement joins TRBV19 to TRBJ2-3, with a possible D match to TRBD2 (5 bases). Germline CDR1 LNHDA, CDR2 SQIVND (reference sequence). The V gene lost 3 bases and the J gene lost 4 bases, with 11 bases spanning the gap. CDR3 size: 14 residues.

The chain combines TRBV28 with TRBJ2-7; TRBD2 aligns across 9 bases. The CDR3 contains 14 residues. The germline V gene has CDR1 MDHEN and CDR2 SYDVKM. With V trimmed by 9 bases and J by 2 bases, 8 bases remained unmatched. The CDR3 bases are TGTGCCAGTGCTGTAGCGGGAGCCCCCTACGAGCAGTACTTC. Protein sequence: CASAVAGAPYEQYF.

The genes are TRBV28 and TRBJ2-1; 13 nucleotides align to TRBD2. V shed 6 bases, J shed 6 bases, and the junction held 5 bases outside the gene matches. Looked up from germline, CDR1 is MDHEN and CDR2 is SYDVKM. There are 15 residues in the CDR3. The CDR3, as DNA: TGTGCCAGCAGCCCAACTAGCGGGGGGGGCAATGAGCAGTTCTTC. Protein: CASSPTSGGGNEQFF.